Described below is a single T cell receptor beta chain sequence and its context. Its antigen is not known. The sample originates from a study of cytomegalovirus exposure and HLA in healthy donors. Whole-study context: Falling in the Caucasian-associated ancestry cluster were about four fifths of about 400 genotyped donors.

The PCR ran on 60 Vbeta and 13 Jbeta primers. The method was immunoSEQ multiplex PCR; TCRdb's version includes in-frame clones alone and lacks a portion of them. The sample lists approximately 140,000 clones, 66% occurring once. Study observations and caveats: What TCR beta sequences reportedly achieved was accurate prediction of HLA-A and HLA-B alleles in most subjects.

This clonotype was obtained from a woman in her sixties in good health and CMV-seronegative. Sequenced: PBMCs.

The DNA of the CDR3 is TGCGCCAGCAGCGGAGGACTAGCGGGCGACAATGAGCAGTTCTTC. Translating it yields CASSGGLAGDNEQFF. V is TRBV5-1 and J is TRBJ2-1; 11 bases map to TRBD2. The length of the CDR3 is 15 residues. Germline CDR1 is SGHRS and CDR2 is YFSETQ. V lost 4 bases, J lost 5 bases, and 5 bases stayed unmatched.